This TCR beta chain was captured in a study of T-cell reconstitution after alpha-beta-depleted transplantation in children (dated by TCRdb to about 2016). Background for the entire study: Using TCR repertoire profiling, the study followed T-cell immune reconstitution in a quantitative way in children after TCRalphabeta/CD19-depleted allogeneic hematopoietic cell transplantation.

The CDR1 and CDR2 encoded by the germline V gene are SGHRS and YFSETQ. The trim is 4 bases for V and 7 bases for J, with a gap of 15 bases between the germline ends. CDR3 length: 13 amino acids, cysteine to phenylalanine. The DNA shown is the 39-base CDR3, in frame from base 1. Library preparation employed PCR. TCRdb shows the sequencer as Illumina HiSeq 2500. TCR libraries were prepared with molecular barcoding, using unique molecular identifiers to normalize TCRbeta repertoire quantification. TCRdb itself trimmed the public reads at Q25 with fastp, ran MiXCR and retained productive beta chains. Entries are consolidated by CDR3 protein sequence, retaining the most common genes and DNA. This sample is represented by 230,000 or so distinct CDR3 sequences; 7.5% to 10% of them were singletons. Approximately 5.4% of the sample is taken by the ten largest. Points on this clonotype: Its antigen is currently not known. No much larger clone exists at a distance of one base, and base qualities are not known.

This receptor was obtained from a human donor who donated a stem cell graft to a child with SCID. The sequencing here drew on PBMCs from the stem cell graft donor, taken from the stem cell graft. The chain was built from TRBV5-1 and TRBJ2-7; a tentative D call is TRBD2 (5 bases match). The DNA sequence reads TGCGCCAGCAGCCTCGCCGGGATAGAGGAGCAGTACTTC. Its product reads: CASSLAGIEEQYF.